One and the same sample provided the 30 T cell receptor beta chains below, sequenced in a study of T cells after somatic rescue of genetic block. The method was immunoSEQ multiplex PCR; TCRdb's version includes in-frame clones alone and lacks a portion of them. The data hold about 72,000 clones, with under 95% observed a single time. The specimen was peripheral blood mononuclear cells (PBMCs). The receptors were gathered from a man aged 30-40 years.

This chain connects TRBV19 to TRBJ2-1, with 7 bases fitting TRBD1. The CDR3 spans 15 residues. Per the germline V gene, CDR1 is LNHDA and CDR2 is SQIVND (reference sequence). V dropped 0 bases and J dropped 4; count of bases not matched to a gene: 3. The CDR3 is CASSIEGRGYNEQFF. The CDR3 coding sequence is TGTGCCAGTAGTATAGAGGGCAGGGGGTACAATGAGCAGTTCTTC.

This rearrangement joins TRBV9 to TRBJ2-3; D gene uncertain. This CDR3 has 14 amino acids. Germline V gene sequence: CDR1 SGDLS, CDR2 YYNGEE. Trimming removed 0 bases at V and 4 bases at J, with 9 bases between. CDR3 sequence: CASSVGRLADTQYF. Here the CDR3 DNA reads TGTGCCAGCAGCGTAGGTAGATTGGCAGATACGCAGTATTTT. Full variable domain (outside the CDR3, taken from reference TRBV9 and TRBJ2-3): DSGVTQTPKHLITATGQRVTLRCSPRSGDLSVYWYQQSLDQGLQFLIQYYNGEERAKGNILERFSAQQFPDLHSELNLSSLELGDSALYFCASSVGRLADTQYFGPGTRLTVL.

This chain connects TRBV27 to TRBJ2-7, with 8 bases that match TRBD1. The V gene end was trimmed by 6 bases and the J gene end by 0 bases; junction bases not matched to a gene: 10. The CDR3 runs 16 residues. The germline V gene has CDR1 MNHEY and CDR2 SMNVEV (reference sequence). The CDR3 region is CASSPPRGTGSYEQYF. In nucleotides, the CDR3 is TGTGCCAGCAGCCCCCCCCGTGGGACAGGCTCCTACGAGCAGTACTTC.

This chain connects TRBV11-3 to TRBJ2-5; a weak D match, TRBD2 (5 bases). CDR3 size: 17 residues. With 3 bases removed from V and 4 bases from J, the gap between germline ends came to 21 bases. CDR1 is SGHNT, CDR2 YENEEA, per germline. CDR3: CASSFTVPGFGRETQYF. CDR3 nucleotides: TGTGCCAGCAGCTTTACGGTGCCGGGGTTCGGTCGAGAGACCCAGTACTTC.

The chain carries TRBV6-6 and TRBJ2-7; maybe TRBD2 (5 bases). The CDR3 extends over 13 amino acids. V was clipped by 10 bases and J by 2 bases, with 15 bases between them. CDR1 is MNHNY, CDR2 SVGAGI, per germline (reference sequence). The DNA of the CDR3 is TGTGCCACCGCCGGAGGCACCACCTACGAGCAGTACTTC. Amino acids: CATAGGTTYEQYF.

This rearrangement joins TRBV11-2 to TRBJ2-4, with 12 bases aligning to TRBD2. The CDR3 extends over 16 amino acids. J gave up 9 bases and V 5 bases, and 11 bases lay outside the gene matches. Germline CDR1 SGHAT, CDR2 FQNNGV. CDR3 nucleotide sequence: TGTGCCAGCAGCCTCCCGCTAGCGGGAGGGCTGAGCATTCAGTACTTC. Residues: CASSLPLAGGLSIQYF.

The gene calls are TRBV18 and TRBJ1-1; D is undetermined. CDR1 KGHSH and CDR2 LQKENI come from the germline V gene. Trimming cost V 5 bases and J 6 bases, with 13 bases left between them. This CDR3 has 13 residues. The CDR3, as DNA: TGTGCCAGCTCATCCGGCCCGAGGGCTGAAGCTTTCTTT. Translated: CASSSGPRAEAFF.

The chain employs TRBV5-1 and TRBJ1-2, with 9 bases matching TRBD1. The trim removed 2 bases at V and 4 bases at J, leaving 6 bases unmatched. Germline CDR1 SGHRS, CDR2 YFSETQ. CDR3 size: 15 residues. CDR3 amino acids: CASSLPGQGPYGYTF. CDR3 in DNA: TGCGCCAGCAGCTTACCGGGACAGGGCCCCTATGGCTACACCTTC.

The chain uses TRBV5-1 and TRBJ1-4; 7 bases map to TRBD1. Trimming at V came to 4 bases and at J to 7 bases, leaving 13 bases not matched to a gene. The CDR3 has 16 amino acids. Germline values: CDR1 SGHRS, CDR2 YFSETQ. The CDR3 sequence: CASSGGGATGSEKLFF. CDR3 DNA: TGCGCCAGCAGCGGAGGTGGTGCGACAGGGAGTGAAAAACTGTTTTTT.

The chain employs TRBV4-1 and TRBJ2-4; 8 nucleotides align to TRBD1. The ends lost 5 bases at V and 9 bases at J; junction bases unmatched: 9. This CDR3 contains 14 residues. Germline assignment: CDR1 MGHRA and CDR2 YSYEKL. CDR3 sequence: CASSSRTGSTIQYF. Written as DNA, the CDR3 is TGCGCCAGCAGCTCCCGGACAGGGTCGACCATTCAGTACTTC.

This clone was detected a few times. The rearrangement links TRBV20-1 to TRBJ1-4; 9 bases map to TRBD1. Germline trimming cut 7 bases from V and 12 bases from J; bases unmatched to any gene: 3. CDR1 and CDR2 (germline): DFQATT, SNEGSKA (reference sequence). The CDR3 consists of 10 residues. Here the CDR3 reads CSVRQGELFF. The CDR3 bases are TGCAGTGTCCGACAGGGGGAACTGTTTTTT.

The chain couples TRBV28 to TRBJ2-5; D gene uncertain. Germline-derived CDR1 and CDR2 are MDHEN and SYDVKM. The CDR3 runs to 13 residues. V lost 3 bases, J lost 7 bases, and 12 bases lay in between. CDR3 amino acids: CASSLGTWGTQYF. In nucleotides, the CDR3 is TGTGCCAGCAGTTTGGGCACCTGGGGGACCCAGTACTTC.

The V and J genes are TRBV5-1 and TRBJ1-6; 9 bases fit TRBD1. The CDR3 totals 13 residues. The germline CDR1 and CDR2 sequences are SGHRS and YFSETQ. With V trimmed by 5 bases and J by 10 bases, 4 bases remained unmatched. The DNA of the CDR3 is TGCGCCAGCAGGCGGGACAGGGACTCACCCCTCCACTTT. Encoded protein: CASRRDRDSPLHF.

The CDR3 is CASSPPLFRTGSDGYTF. In nucleotides, the CDR3 is TGTGCCAGCAGCCCCCCTCTCTTTCGGACAGGGTCAGATGGCTACACCTTC. The chain joins TRBV14 to TRBJ1-2, with 8 bases fitting TRBD1. V trimming: 4 bases; J trimming: 6 bases; junction bases outside the gene matches: 16. This CDR3 has 17 residues. Germline V gene data show CDR1 as SGHDN and CDR2 as FVKESK.

V gene TRBV7-9 combines with J gene TRBJ2-5; D may correspond to TRBD1 or TRBD2 (5 bases each). Germline V lookup: CDR1 SEHNR, CDR2 FQNEAQ (reference sequence). The CDR3 is 14 residues long. V was shortened by 4 bases and J by 8 bases, with 17 bases between the two germline ends. Written as DNA, the CDR3 is TGTGCCAGCAGCTCGGGACCAGTATTTTTAACCCAGTACTTC. It translates to CASSSGPVFLTQYF.

The sample holds a few counts of this clone. The chain couples TRBV29-1 to TRBJ2-5; the match to TRBD1 covers 8 bases. Losses at the gene ends were 7 bases for V and 4 bases for J; bases not matched to a gene: 17. The CDR3 covers 16 residues. Germline lookup yields CDR1 SQVTM and CDR2 ANQGSEA. The CDR3 protein is CSAGARDRTAGETQYF. Written as DNA, the CDR3 is TGCAGCGCCGGAGCTCGGGACAGGACCGCGGGAGAGACCCAGTACTTC. Using reference TRBV29-1 and TRBJ2-5 for the parts outside the CDR3, the full variable domain is SAVISQKPSRDICQRGTSLTIQCQVDSQVTMMFWYRQQPGQSLTLIATANQGSEATYESGFVIDKFPISRPNLTFSTLTVSNMSPEDSSIYLCSAGARDRTAGETQYFGPGTRLLVL.

This chain joins TRBV6-5 and TRBJ2-3; a weak D match, TRBD1 (6 bases). Germline V gives CDR1 MNHEY, CDR2 SVGAGI. The CDR3 runs to 13 residues. Deletions cut 6 bases from V and 5 bases from J, with 12 bases between. The CDR3 coding sequence is TGTGCCAGCAGCTCCACCAGGGGAGATACGCAGTATTTT. Translating gives CASSSTRGDTQYF.

The rearrangement links TRBV5-8 to TRBJ2-1; 8 bases agree with TRBD2. Germline trimming cut 3 bases from V and 8 bases from J; bases unmatched to any gene: 7. The CDR3 has 14 residues. The V gene's germline CDR1 is SGHTS and CDR2 YDEGEE. CDR3 nucleotides: TGTGCCAGCAGCTGGGGCAGCGGGAGTTATGAGCAGTTCTTC. This encodes CASSWGSGSYEQFF.

This chain connects TRBV6-1 to TRBJ2-5; 10 nucleotides align to TRBD2. J gave up 2 bases and V 4 bases, and 10 bases lay outside the gene matches. Per germline, CDR1 MNHNS and CDR2 SASEGT. The length of the CDR3 is 17 residues. CDR3 sequence: CASSGTPGAGGQETQYF. The CDR3 nucleotides read TGTGCCAGCAGTGGAACCCCTGGAGCGGGGGGGCAAGAGACCCAGTACTTC.

The chain carries TRBV6-6 and TRBJ1-5, with 7 bases matching TRBD1. The J segment lost 4 bases and the V segment lost 4 bases, leaving 4 bases of the junction unmatched. CDR3 size: 14 residues. Germline V lookup: CDR1 MNHNY, CDR2 SVGAGI (reference sequence). As DNA, the CDR3 is TGTGCCAGCAGTTCCCCACAGGGGAATCAGCCCCAGCATTTT. Protein: CASSSPQGNQPQHF.

In its sample, this clone was seen once. Germline and junction disagree at one end, which may indicate a read error. This sample also contains other DNA sequences that code for the same CDR3. CDR3 loop: CASSGGGPLHF. CDR3 DNA sequence: TGTGCTAGCAGTGGGGGCGGTCCCCTCCACTTT. V is TRBV6-1 and J is TRBJ1-6, with a tentative D call TRBD1 (6 bases). This CDR3 is 11 amino acids long. The germline CDR1 and CDR2 sequences are MNHNS and SASEGT.

This chain connects TRBV5-1 to TRBJ2-1; a weak D match, TRBD1 (6 bases). V was trimmed by 4 bases and J by 3 bases, leaving 11 bases between them. Germline lookup yields CDR1 SGHRS and CDR2 YFSETQ. The CDR3 extends over 14 amino acids. As DNA, the CDR3 is TGCGCCAGCAGCGGCCGGGACAACTACAATGAGCAGTTCTTC. This sequence encodes CASSGRDNYNEQFF.

Written as DNA, the CDR3 is TGTGCCAGCAGTTTAAGGAACTATGGCTACACCTTC. Translation: CASSLRNYGYTF. This sequence joins TRBV28 and TRBJ1-2; no clear D. The CDR3 totals 12 residues. The V end was cut by 2 bases, the J end by 2 bases, with 3 bases between. Germline V gene sequence: CDR1 MDHEN, CDR2 SYDVKM.

This chain joins TRBV9 and TRBJ2-3; tentative D call: TRBD1 (5 bases). The V end was cut by 0 bases, the J end by 2 bases, with 13 bases between. Germline V gives CDR1 SGDLS, CDR2 YYNGEE. This CDR3 has 16 amino acids. CDR3 in DNA: TGTGCCAGCAGCGTAGACTTGGCCAGGGCCACAGATACGCAGTATTTT. Its protein is CASSVDLARATDTQYF.

This sequence joins TRBV6-5 and TRBJ1-1; D is unclear. Germline V CDR1 and CDR2: MNHEY, SVGAGI. Trimming took off 0 bases at V and 1 base at J, with 9 bases between the two ends. The CDR3 runs 15 residues. The CDR3 loop is CASSYSMSRNTEAFF. The CDR3 region has the DNA TGTGCCAGCAGTTACTCGATGTCGAGGAACACTGAAGCTTTCTTT.

The V call is TRBV25-1, the J call TRBJ2-5; TRBD1 matches 9 bases. V lost 3 bases to trimming and J lost 4 bases; unmatched junction nucleotides: 6. Germline CDR1 reads MGHDK; CDR2 reads SYGVNS. The CDR3 is made up of 15 amino acids. As DNA, the CDR3 is TGTGCCAGCAGTGACTTGACAGGGGGTCGAGAGACCCAGTACTTC. It codes for CASSDLTGGRETQYF. The full variable domain, completed using reference TRBV25-1 and TRBJ2-5, is EADIYQTPRYLVIGTGKKITLECSQTMGHDKMYWYQQDPGMELHLIHYSYGVNSTEKGDLSSESTVSRIRTEHFPLTLESARPSHTSQYLCASSDLTGGRETQYFGPGTRLLVL.

The chain has TRBV4-1 and TRBJ2-7; D unclear. This CDR3 region has 15 residues. Trimming pared 3 bases from V and 3 bases from J, leaving 15 bases between. In germline, CDR1 is MGHRA, CDR2 YSYEKL. CDR3 bases: TGCGCCAGCAGCCAGTCCGGAGATGAATTCTACGAGCAGTACTTC. As protein: CASSQSGDEFYEQYF.

This clone occurred a few times. V is TRBV19 and J is TRBJ2-3, with D perhaps TRBD2 (5 bases). Trimming took off 4 bases at V and 1 base at J, with 9 bases between the two ends. CDR3 length: 14 amino acids. The V gene's germline CDR1 is LNHDA and CDR2 SQIVND (reference sequence). The CDR3 here is CASSNAGGTDTQYF. For the CDR3, the DNA is TGTGCCAGTAGTAACGCGGGTGGCACAGATACGCAGTATTTT.

The V call is TRBV11-3, the J call TRBJ2-2; D is unresolved. Germline assignment: CDR1 SGHNT and CDR2 YENEEA. This CDR3 is 11 amino acids long. Between the trimmed V and J ends, which lost 2 bases and 9 bases, there was a span of 4 bases. CDR3: CASSLSRELFF. The CDR3 bases are TGTGCCAGCAGCTTATCTAGGGAGCTGTTTTTT.

The genes are TRBV25-1 and TRBJ2-7; D gene uncertain. The germline V gene has CDR1 MGHDK and CDR2 SYGVNS. The V gene lost 5 bases and the J gene lost 1 base, with 15 bases spanning the gap. CDR3 size: 15 residues. CDR3 loop: CASSSRVPGSYEQYF. The CDR3 DNA is TGTGCCAGCAGTTCCCGGGTCCCTGGGTCCTACGAGCAGTACTTC.